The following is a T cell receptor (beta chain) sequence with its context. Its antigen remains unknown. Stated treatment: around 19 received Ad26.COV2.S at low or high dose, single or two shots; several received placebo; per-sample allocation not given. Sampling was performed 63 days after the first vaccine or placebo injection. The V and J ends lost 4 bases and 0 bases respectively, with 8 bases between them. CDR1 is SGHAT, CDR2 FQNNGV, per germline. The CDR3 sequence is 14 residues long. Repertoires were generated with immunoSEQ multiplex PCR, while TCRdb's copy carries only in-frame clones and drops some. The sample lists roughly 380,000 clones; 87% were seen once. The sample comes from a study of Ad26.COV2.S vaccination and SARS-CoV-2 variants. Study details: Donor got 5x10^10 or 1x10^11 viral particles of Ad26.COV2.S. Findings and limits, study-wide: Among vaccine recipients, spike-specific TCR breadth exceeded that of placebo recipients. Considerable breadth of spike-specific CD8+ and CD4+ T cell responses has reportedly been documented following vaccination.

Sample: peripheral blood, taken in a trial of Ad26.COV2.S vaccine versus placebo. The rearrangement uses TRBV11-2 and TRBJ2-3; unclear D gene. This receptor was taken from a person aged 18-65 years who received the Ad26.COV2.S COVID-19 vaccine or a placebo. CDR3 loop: CASSSLHSTDTQYF. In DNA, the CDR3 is TGTGCCAGCAGCTCCCTACATAGCACAGATACGCAGTATTTT.